These 23 T cell receptor beta chains were all obtained from the same sample, sequenced in a study of T cells in Graves' hyperthyroidism and ophthalmopathy. The CDR3 regions of TCR beta were amplified from RNA transcripts. The HTBI primer set drove a first-round RT-PCR of the TCR CDR3. TCRdb processed the multiplex PCR reads anew with MiXCR; each CDR3 protein has one entry. The sample has under 550,000 distinct CDR3 sequences, approximately 20% seen once; the top ten hold about half. Sequencing was performed on blood. The source of these receptors is a middle-aged man with Graves' ophthalmopathy.

This clonotype occurred many times. J is TRBJ2-3 and V is TRBV20-1, with D possibly called TRBD1 or TRBD2 (5 bases each). The CDR3 has 13 amino acids. Trimming removed 5 bases at V and 6 bases at J, with 15 bases between. Germline loops: CDR1 DFQATT, CDR2 SNEGSKA (reference sequence). In DNA form, the CDR3 reads TGCAGTGCTTCCGACGAGGGGCTGGATACGCAGTATTTT. Its translation is CSASDEGLDTQYF.

The chain links TRBV4-1 to TRBJ1-3; perhaps TRBD1 as D (6 bases). The germline V and J ends were trimmed by 1 base and 0 bases, with 13 bases remaining between them. Germline V lookup: CDR1 MGHRA, CDR2 YSYEKL. This CDR3 region has 17 residues. This chain's CDR3 is CASSQGRDMSSGNTIYF. The CDR3 bases are TGCGCCAGCAGCCAAGGCCGGGACATGAGCTCTGGAAACACCATATATTTT.

This clonotype was detected only once. The V call is TRBV20-1, the J call TRBJ1-5; TRBD1 is a possible D gene (6 bases). Trimming pared 3 bases from V and 4 bases from J, leaving 13 bases between. The CDR3 sequence is 14 residues long. Germline CDR1 reads DFQATT; CDR2 reads SNEGSKA (reference sequence). The CDR3 DNA sequence: TGCAGTGCTAGTGCGGGGGCAGGTAATCAGCCCCAGCATTTT. Its protein product is CSASAGAGNQPQHF.

In its sample, this clonotype was seen many times. This chain joins TRBV7-2 and TRBJ1-2; 7 nucleotides align to TRBD1. V shed 4 bases and J 6 bases; nucleotides not matched to a gene: 11. The CDR3 extends over 15 amino acids. Germline CDR1 SGHTA, CDR2 FQGNSA. In DNA, the CDR3 is TGTGCCAGCAGCTCCCACAGGGGCGGGAGGGATGGCTACACCTTC. It specifies CASSSHRGGRDGYTF.

This clonotype was seen a few times. This chain joins TRBV6-2 or TRBV6-3 and TRBJ1-6, with D possibly TRBD1 on 6 matching bases. The V gene's germline CDR1 is MNHEY and CDR2 SVGEGT. V was shortened by 7 bases and J by 14 bases, with 15 bases between the two germline ends. The CDR3 is 12 amino acids. Here the CDR3 DNA reads TGTGCCAGCACAAGACAGGAGGGCACCCTCCACTTT. As protein: CASTRQEGTLHF.

This clonotype was counted ten times or more. The CDR3 region is CATSTPPRTSGANEQFF. For the CDR3, the DNA is TGTGCCACCAGCACCCCGCCTCGGACTAGCGGGGCCAATGAGCAGTTCTTC. This sequence joins TRBV15 and TRBJ2-1; 12 nucleotides line up with TRBD2. The CDR3 extends over 17 amino acids. The germline CDR1 and CDR2 sequences are LNHNV and YYDKDF (reference sequence). Unmatched junction bases numbered 10, after V lost 4 bases and J lost 6 bases.

The V and J genes are TRBV10-1 and TRBJ2-3; D is undetermined. The CDR3 covers 14 residues. The V end was cut by 0 bases, the J end by 5 bases, with 9 bases between. CDR1 and CDR2 (germline): WNHNN, SYGVQD (reference sequence). In DNA form, the CDR3 reads TGCGCCAGCAGTGAGTCTCGGGCGCGAGATACGCAGTATTTT. This gives the protein CASSESRARDTQYF.

A few counts support this clonotype. This chain uses TRBV6-2 or TRBV6-3 with TRBJ2-7, with D uncertain. The germline V gene encodes CDR1 MNHEY and CDR2 SVGEGT. The V and J ends lost 3 bases and 3 bases respectively, with 6 bases between them. This CDR3 comprises 12 residues. The CDR3 is CASSYFDYEQYF. DNA of the CDR3: TGTGCCAGCAGTTATTTCGACTACGAGCAGTACTTC.

The rearrangement links TRBV30 to TRBJ1-1, with D possibly being TRBD1 (5 bases). The CDR3 runs 13 residues. Germline CDR1 is GTSNPN and CDR2 is SVGIG (reference sequence). The ends were cut back, 3 bases at V and 5 bases at J, with 13 bases in the middle. CDR3 in amino acids: CAWSPRGTTEAFF. The CDR3 DNA is TGTGCCTGGAGCCCGAGGGGTACGACTGAAGCTTTCTTT.

This rearrangement joins TRBV5-1 to TRBJ1-3; D unresolved. The CDR3 extends over 14 amino acids. The V gene's germline CDR1 is SGHRS and CDR2 YFSETQ. The ends were cut back, 3 bases at V and 3 bases at J, with 10 bases in the middle. CDR3 sequence: CASSSDGLGNTIYF. The CDR3 DNA is TGCGCCAGCAGCTCGGACGGGCTTGGAAACACCATATATTTT.

This clonotype was seen at least ten times. V is TRBV7-9 and J is TRBJ2-1, with 12 bases that match TRBD2. J gave up 9 bases and V 5 bases, and 8 bases lay outside the gene matches. Germline CDR1 SEHNR, CDR2 FQNEAQ (reference sequence). This CDR3 comprises 15 residues. The DNA for the CDR3 is TGTGCCAGCAGCCTGGGAGCTAGCGGGGGGGGTGAGCAGTTCTTC. It is translated as CASSLGASGGGEQFF. Complete variable domain (other parts from reference TRBV7-9 and TRBJ2-1): DTGVSQNPRHKITKRGQNVTFRCDPISEHNRLYWYRQTLGQGPEFLTYFQNEAQLEKSRLLSDRFSAERPKGSFSTLEIQRTEQGDSAMYLCASSLGASGGGEQFFGPGTRLTVL.

In this sample, this clonotype turned up a few times. The gene calls are TRBV28 and TRBJ2-3; D is unresolved. Trimming removed 6 bases from V and 2 bases from J, with 15 bases in between. This CDR3 comprises 15 residues. Germline loops: CDR1 MDHEN, CDR2 SYDVKM. The CDR3: CASRPPALNTDTQYF. The CDR3 DNA reads as TGTGCCAGCAGGCCCCCCGCGCTTAACACAGATACGCAGTATTTT. Full variable domain (missing parts from reference TRBV28 and TRBJ2-3): DVKVTQSSRYLVKRTGEKVFLECVQDMDHENMFWYRQDPGLGLRLIYFSYDVKMKEKGDIPEGYSVSREKKERFSLILESASTNQTSMYLCASRPPALNTDTQYFGPGTRLTVL.

The chain links TRBV9 to TRBJ2-3, with a possible D match to TRBD2 (6 bases). The ends were cut back, 0 bases at V and 0 bases at J, with 20 bases in the middle. Germline assignment: CDR1 SGDLS and CDR2 YYNGEE. The CDR3 has 19 amino acids. The CDR3 region has the DNA TGTGCCAGCAGCGTAGGAGATGCCCCGGGAGATTTGAGCACAGATACGCAGTATTTT. Protein product: CASSVGDAPGDLSTDTQYF.

Ten or more counts support this clonotype. The chain links TRBV20-1 to TRBJ2-7; TRBD2 might be the D (7 bases). The germline CDR1 and CDR2 sequences are DFQATT and SNEGSKA (reference sequence). The length of the CDR3 is 15 residues. The V gene lost 3 bases and the J gene lost 4 bases, with 19 bases spanning the gap. The CDR3 DNA follows: TGCAGTGCTAGGAGGATGAGGGGGGGGCGGTACGAGCAGTACTTC. This encodes CSARRMRGGRYEQYF.

The chain has TRBV28 and TRBJ1-2; D is perhaps TRBD1 (6 bases). V lost 7 bases to trimming and J lost 8 bases, with 23 bases between them. This CDR3 region has 15 residues. Germline assignment: CDR1 MDHEN and CDR2 SYDVKM. The CDR3 loop reads CASTPGHSFLKGYTF. For the CDR3, the DNA is TGTGCCAGCACCCCGGGACATTCTTTTTTAAAAGGCTACACCTTC.

Remarks on this clonotype: This may arise from a read error, as a much more abundant clone is one base away. The rearrangement links TRBV10-1 to TRBJ2-1; D is ambiguous. V was cut by 11 bases and J by 3 bases, with 14 bases left in between. This CDR3 is built from 13 residues. The germline V gene has CDR1 WNHNN and CDR2 SYGVQD (reference sequence). CDR3 sequence: CAPAANSYNEQFF. The DNA of the CDR3 is TGCGCCCCCGCGGCGAACAGCTACAATGAGCAGTTCTTC.

The sample holds one count of this clonotype. Here the CDR3 DNA reads TGCAGCGTTGGGGGGACAGGGGGCGCGTTGGAGCAGTTCTTC. Translation: CSVGGTGGALEQFF. The chain has TRBV29-1 and TRBJ2-1, with 12 bases fitting TRBD1. V shed 4 bases, J shed 10 bases, and the junction held 8 bases outside the gene matches. This CDR3 spans 14 amino acids. In germline, CDR1 is SQVTM, CDR2 ANQGSEA.

This chain connects TRBV9 to TRBJ2-4; D remains ambiguous. CDR1 is SGDLS, CDR2 YYNGEE, per germline. The V end was cut by 4 bases, the J end by 0 bases, with 17 bases between. The CDR3 has 17 residues. CDR3 sequence reads: CASSPPTLPLAKNIQYF. CDR3 nucleotides: TGTGCCAGCAGCCCCCCGACTCTTCCTCTAGCCAAAAACATTCAGTACTTC.

This clonotype was recorded many times. The CDR3, as DNA: TGTGCCACCGAGAGGTACGAGCAGTACTTC. Protein product: CATERYEQYF. The gene calls are TRBV7-9 and TRBJ2-7; D unclear. Germline values: CDR1 SEHNR, CDR2 FQNEAQ (reference sequence). The CDR3 is made up of 10 amino acids. V was shortened by 10 bases and J by 4 bases, with 8 bases between the two germline ends.

The J gene is TRBJ1-2, the V gene TRBV20-1; D ambiguous. Germline V gene data show CDR1 as DFQATT and CDR2 as SNEGSKA (reference sequence). Trimming took 0 bases from V and 2 from J, leaving 19 bases between them. This CDR3 comprises 17 residues. The CDR3 DNA follows: TGCAGTGCTAGAGATCTGGCCTCGTCCTTTATAAACTATGGCTACACCTTC. As protein: CSARDLASSFINYGYTF.

This clonotype has a count of ten or more. The chain carries TRBV2 and TRBJ2-7, with a tentative D call TRBD1 (6 bases). The CDR3 loop spans 14 amino acids. Germline V lookup: CDR1 SNHLY, CDR2 FYNNEI. Trimming stripped 7 bases from V and 0 bases from J, with 13 bases between. CDR3 bases: TGTGCCAGCACCGGGACATACATCTCCTACGAGCAGTACTTC. Translating gives CASTGTYISYEQYF.

To note about this clonotype: Since a much larger clone is just one base distant, this may be a read error. The CDR3 ends on some other residue instead of the conserved phenylalanine or tryptophan, so this is likely a read error. The chain couples TRBV7-2 to TRBJ2-3, with a possible D match to TRBD2 (6 bases). Germline V gives CDR1 SGHTA, CDR2 FQGNSA. The CDR3 contains 15 residues. V was clipped by 2 bases and J by 0 bases, with 9 bases between them. CDR3 region: CASSLRGSSTDTQYL. The CDR3 DNA follows: TGTGCCAGCAGCTTACGGGGGTCTAGCACAGATACGCAGTATCTT.

The V and J genes are TRBV5-1 and TRBJ2-7, with D possibly being TRBD1 (5 bases). The germline gives CDR1 SGHRS, CDR2 YFSETQ. This CDR3 has 16 residues. The V end was cut by 0 bases, the J end by 2 bases, with 15 bases between. The CDR3 spells CASSLARAGPTYEQYF. In DNA form, the CDR3 reads TGCGCCAGCAGCTTGGCCAGGGCAGGGCCGACCTACGAGCAGTACTTC.